The 11 T cell receptor beta chains below come from one sample, sequenced in a study of cytomegalovirus exposure and HLA in healthy donors. Both 60 Vbeta primers and 13 Jbeta primers went into the PCR. Profiling relied on immunoSEQ multiplex PCR, and the TCRdb table lists in-frame clones only, not all of them. The repertoire holds about 300,000 clones, with around 86% as singletons. The sample was PBMCs. All receptors come from a man aged 40-50 years in good health and CMV-seropositive.

The gene calls are TRBV25-1 and TRBJ2-1; 8 nucleotides agree with TRBD2. This CDR3 has 12 residues. With V trimmed by 8 bases and J by 3 bases, 0 bases remained unmatched. The V gene's germline CDR1 is MGHDK and CDR2 SYGVNS. Written as DNA, the CDR3 is TGTGCCAGCCTAGCGGGCTACAATGAGCAGTTCTTC. It yields the protein CASLAGYNEQFF.

This chain links TRBV28 with TRBJ1-5, with D possibly being TRBD1 (6 bases). V was trimmed by 5 bases and J by 4 bases, leaving 15 bases between them. The CDR3 is 15 residues long. Germline CDR1 and CDR2: MDHEN and SYDVKM. The chain's CDR3 is CASSRPQGTNQPQHF. The CDR3 coding sequence is TGTGCCAGCAGTCGTCCGCAGGGGACAAATCAGCCCCAGCATTTT.

The chain has TRBV7-9 and TRBJ2-7, with 8 bases fitting TRBD1. The CDR3 extends over 16 amino acids. CDR1 is SEHNR, CDR2 FQNEAQ, per germline (reference sequence). V shed 7 bases and J 3 bases; nucleotides not matched to a gene: 14. The CDR3 sequence is CASTLIANTGGYEQYF. Written as DNA, the CDR3 is TGTGCCAGCACCCTTATCGCAAATACAGGGGGCTACGAGCAGTACTTC.

The chain recombines TRBV5-1 with TRBJ1-2; 7 bases align to TRBD1. Per germline, CDR1 SGHRS and CDR2 YFSETQ. V was pared by 5 bases and J by 0 bases, with 4 bases of the junction left unmatched. This CDR3 has 14 residues. The CDR3 DNA reads TGCGCCAGCAGAGACGGACAGGCTAACTATGGCTACACCTTC. The encoded protein is CASRDGQANYGYTF.

The chain employs TRBV7-6 and TRBJ2-7; 12 bases are a match to TRBD2. CDR3 length: 15 residues. V dropped 5 bases and J dropped 1; count of bases not matched to a gene: 3. Germline loops: CDR1 SGHVS, CDR2 FNYEAQ. The CDR3 DNA reads as TGTGCCAGCAGCACGGGGACTAGCGGGTCCTACGAGCAGTACTTC. Translation: CASSTGTSGSYEQYF.

V usage is TRBV10-3 and J usage is TRBJ1-3; D gene uncertain. V lost 4 bases and J lost 0, with 10 bases in between. CDR1 and CDR2 from the germline V gene are ENHRY and SYGVKD. This CDR3 is 15 amino acids long. The CDR3 sequence: CAISGTESSGNTIYF. The CDR3, as DNA: TGTGCCATCAGTGGTACAGAGAGCTCTGGAAACACCATATATTTT.

The V and J genes are TRBV11-2 and TRBJ2-1, with TRBD2 identical over 8 bases. The CDR3 runs 14 residues. Germline V gene lookup returns CDR1 SGHAT and CDR2 FQNNGV. The V segment lost 0 bases and the J segment 15 bases; nucleotides outside the gene matches: 10. In DNA, the CDR3 is TGTGCCAGCAGCTTAGAGGCGGGAGGCTCCGAGTCGTTCTTC. Protein sequence: CASSLEAGGSESFF.

The chain is built from TRBV9 and TRBJ2-3; 13 nucleotides agree with TRBD2. The CDR3 loop spans 18 amino acids. Germline CDR1 and CDR2: SGDLS and YYNGEE. The V gene end was trimmed by 0 bases and the J gene end by 4 bases; junction bases not matched to a gene: 8. The CDR3 DNA follows: TGTGCCAGCAGCGTAGCTCGGTGGACTAGCGGGAGACCAGATACGCAGTATTTT. This gives the protein CASSVARWTSGRPDTQYF.

The rearrangement joins TRBV28 to TRBJ2-2, with D perhaps TRBD2 (6 bases). Trimming pared 3 bases from V and 0 bases from J, leaving 8 bases between. The CDR3 is made up of 15 amino acids. The V gene's germline CDR1 is MDHEN and CDR2 SYDVKM. The DNA of the CDR3 is TGTGCCAGCAGTTTTGCGGGACCGAACACCGGGGAGCTGTTTTTT. Translated: CASSFAGPNTGELFF.

Concerning this clone itself: The sample contains more than one DNA sequence encoding this CDR3. CDR3 coding DNA: TGCGCCAGCAGCTTGTTATATGAAGAGACCCAGTACTTC. Translated, it gives CASSLLYEETQYF. The rearrangement uses TRBV5-1 and TRBJ2-5; D not certain. Between the trimmed V and J ends, which lost 1 base and 3 bases, there was a span of 7 bases. Germline V gene lookup returns CDR1 SGHRS and CDR2 YFSETQ. The CDR3 spans 13 residues. Using reference TRBV5-1 and TRBJ2-5 for the parts outside the CDR3, the full variable domain is KAGVTQTPRYLIKTRGQQVTLSCSPISGHRSVSWYQQTPGQGLQFLFEYFSETQRNKGNFPGRFSGRQFSNSRSEMNVSTLELGDSALYLCASSLLYEETQYFGPGTRLLVL.

J is TRBJ2-2 and V is TRBV6-1; 8 nucleotides match TRBD2. The CDR3 totals 17 residues. The germline gives CDR1 MNHNS, CDR2 SASEGT. V was clipped by 0 bases and J by 4 bases; unmatched bases: 7. The chain's CDR3 is CASSEAQIAGITGELFF. For the CDR3, the DNA is TGTGCCAGCAGTGAAGCTCAGATAGCGGGGATCACCGGGGAGCTGTTTTTT.